This T cell receptor (beta chain) derives from a study of post-analysis software for immune sequencing data. Study background: The patients showed relapsing-remitting, secondary progressive and progressive-relapsing multiple sclerosis courses.

Unique molecular identifiers featured in each of the TCR beta cDNA libraries. One entry per CDR3 protein results from TCRdb running MiXCR on the PCR reads. This table has roughly 700,000 distinct CDR3 sequences, 25% to 30% appearing once. As to this clonotype: The antigen remains undetermined.

Study results and caveats: Several TRBV segments occurring more often in patients than controls included TRBV5-6, TRBV5-1 and TRBV20-1.

CDR3 size: 15 residues. Trimming left V 3 bases short and J 0 bases short, with 15 bases between. Germline loops: CDR1 DFQATT, CDR2 SNEGSKA (reference sequence). The clonotype comes from a girl between 5 and 17 years old with multiple sclerosis. The J gene is TRBJ2-7, the V gene TRBV20-1; D unresolved. Sequenced: blood. This chain's CDR3 is CSASSRIHSSYEQYF. DNA of the CDR3: TGCAGTGCTAGCTCGCGAATACATAGCTCCTACGAGCAGTACTTC.